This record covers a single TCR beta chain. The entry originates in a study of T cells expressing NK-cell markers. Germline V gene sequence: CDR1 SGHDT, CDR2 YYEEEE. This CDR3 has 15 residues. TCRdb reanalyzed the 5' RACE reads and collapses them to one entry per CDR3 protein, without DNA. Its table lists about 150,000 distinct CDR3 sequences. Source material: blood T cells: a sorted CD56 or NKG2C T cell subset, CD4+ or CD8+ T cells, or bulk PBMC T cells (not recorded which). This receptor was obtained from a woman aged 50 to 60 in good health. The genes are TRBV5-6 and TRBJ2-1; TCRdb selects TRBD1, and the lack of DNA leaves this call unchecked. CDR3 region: CASSGRTGRDNEQFF.